Listed here are 12 T cell receptor beta chains from one sample, sequenced in a study of T-cell reconstitution after alpha-beta-depleted transplantation in children. TCRbeta library preparation incorporated unique molecular identifiers. TCRdb re-analysed the PCR reads in MiXCR, keeping a single row per CDR3 protein. The data contain hundreds of thousands of distinct CDR3 sequences, around 7.8% of them seen just once; the ten biggest clones take up 6.3%. The specimen comprised PBMCs, mostly from graft donor cells, sampled 180 days after TCRalphabeta/CD19-depleted stem cell transplant. These receptor sequences come from a male patient aged 5 to 17 who had a stem cell transplant for acute lymphoblastic leukemia, so the T cells may come from the graft donor.

This clonotype was seen at least ten times. V gene TRBV2 combines with J gene TRBJ2-1, with D uncertain. CDR1 is SNHLY, CDR2 FYNNEI, per germline. The V gene lost 7 bases and the J gene lost 8 bases, with 0 bases spanning the gap. The CDR3 runs to 8 residues. The CDR3 spells CASNEQFF. For the CDR3, the DNA is TGTGCCAGCAATGAGCAGTTCTTC.

This clonotype was picked up a small number of times. The chain combines TRBV7-2 with TRBJ2-7; 9 bases are shared with TRBD2. CDR3 length: 17 residues. V was pared by 0 bases and J by 2 bases, with 8 bases of the junction left unmatched. Per germline, CDR1 SGHTA and CDR2 FQGNSA. DNA of the CDR3: TGTGCCAGCAGCTTAGCGGTCGTGGCGGGGGGGCCCTACGAGCAGTACTTC. As protein: CASSLAVVAGGPYEQYF.

This clonotype was recorded many times. The chain uses TRBV6-2 or TRBV6-3 and TRBJ2-7; TRBD1 agrees at 8 bases. With 3 bases clipped from V and 2 bases from J, the junction kept 6 bases outside the gene matches. The CDR3 loop spans 15 amino acids. Germline-derived CDR1 and CDR2 are MNHEY and SVGEGT. CDR3 amino acids: CASSYEGTGTYEQYF. CDR3 DNA sequence: TGTGCCAGCAGTTATGAGGGGACAGGTACCTACGAGCAGTACTTC.

This clonotype appeared many times. The chain joins TRBV5-1 to TRBJ2-7, with 8 bases that match TRBD1. The CDR3 contains 14 residues. The V segment lost 4 bases and the J segment 4 bases; nucleotides outside the gene matches: 7. Per the germline V gene, CDR1 is SGHRS and CDR2 is YFSETQ. CDR3 in DNA: TGCGCCAGCAGCAAGGACAGGGCAGGGTACGAGCAGTACTTC. It yields the protein CASSKDRAGYEQYF.

This clonotype was seen ten or more times. The chain combines TRBV6-1 with TRBJ1-4, with no clear D. The CDR3 is made up of 14 amino acids. CDR1 MNHNS and CDR2 SASEGT come from the germline V gene. V was pared by 6 bases and J by 5 bases, with 13 bases between. CDR3 loop: CASSNPTENEKLFF. CDR3 sequence (DNA): TGTGCCAGCAGCAATCCGACGGAGAATGAAAAACTGTTTTTT.

In this sample, this clonotype turned up many times. J is TRBJ2-5 and V is TRBV25-1, with 7 positions matching TRBD1. The CDR3 totals 18 residues. CDR1 MGHDK and CDR2 SYGVNS come from the germline V gene. The ends lost 8 bases at V and 0 bases at J; junction bases unmatched: 18. This chain's CDR3 is CASWGGDRTSPYQETQYF. The CDR3 DNA follows: TGTGCCAGCTGGGGTGGGGACAGAACGAGCCCGTACCAAGAGACCCAGTACTTC.

This clonotype was detected many times. The rearrangement links TRBV20-1 to TRBJ1-5; D uncertain. Trimming pared 0 bases from V and 3 bases from J, leaving 6 bases between. There are 13 residues in the CDR3. Germline V gene sequence: CDR1 DFQATT, CDR2 SNEGSKA (reference sequence). CDR3 coding DNA: TGCAGTGCTAGAGACAGACTCAATCAGCCCCAGCATTTT. This gives the protein CSARDRLNQPQHF.

About this clonotype itself: This may be a read error, as it is one base from a much larger clone. J is TRBJ1-2 and V is TRBV12-3 or TRBV12-4; D uncertain. The CDR3 is 17 residues long. The DNA of the CDR3 is TGTGCCTGCAGTCGCCTGGCCCTCTTGAAGAAGGACTATGGCTACACCTTC. It yields the protein CACSRLALLKKDYGYTF.

Regarding this clonotype: A much larger clone lies a single base off, so this may be a read error. This sequence joins TRBV27 and TRBJ1-2; no firm D call. Looked up from germline, CDR1 is MNHEY and CDR2 is SMNVEV (reference sequence). CDR3 size: 13 residues. The CDR3 coding sequence is TGTGCCAGCAGGGAGACATTTAACTATGGCTACTCCTTC. Protein sequence: CASRETFNYGYSF.

This clonotype has ten or more counts. The V gene is TRBV29-1, the J gene TRBJ1-2; 11 bases fit TRBD1. The germline V gene has CDR1 SQVTM and CDR2 ANQGSEA. There are 14 residues in the CDR3. After removal of 5 bases from V and 6 bases from J, the junction contained 8 bases not matched to a gene. Written as DNA, the CDR3 is TGCAGCGTTAGCGGGACAGGGGGTGGAAATGGCTACACCTTC. Protein sequence: CSVSGTGGGNGYTF. Looking up the rest from reference TRBV29-1 and TRBJ1-2 gives the full variable domain: SAVISQKPSRDICQRGTSLTIQCQVDSQVTMMFWYRQQPGQSLTLIATANQGSEATYESGFVIDKFPISRPNLTFSTLTVSNMSPEDSSIYLCSVSGTGGGNGYTFGSGTRLTVV.

A note on this clonotype: A read error may be the cause here, since a much bigger clone is one base away. The V call is TRBV27, the J call TRBJ2-1; the D gene is possibly TRBD2 (5 bases). Between the trimmed V and J ends, which lost 3 bases and 9 bases, there was a span of 9 bases. The CDR3 is 12 residues long. Germline loops: CDR1 MNHEY, CDR2 SMNVEV (reference sequence). The CDR3 region is CASSLPSSEQFF. DNA of the CDR3: TGTGCCAGCAGTTTGCCTAGCTCTGAGCAGTTCTTC.

This clonotype was picked up many times. The J gene is TRBJ2-7, the V gene TRBV5-1, with 8 bases aligning to TRBD2. Germline V gene lookup returns CDR1 SGHRS and CDR2 YFSETQ. The CDR3 runs 17 residues. Trimming at V came to 0 bases and at J to 3 bases, leaving 11 bases not matched to a gene. CDR3 bases: TGCGCCAGCAGCTTGGACCCCTCCAGCGGGGGAATCTACGAGCAGTACTTC. Translation: CASSLDPSSGGIYEQYF.